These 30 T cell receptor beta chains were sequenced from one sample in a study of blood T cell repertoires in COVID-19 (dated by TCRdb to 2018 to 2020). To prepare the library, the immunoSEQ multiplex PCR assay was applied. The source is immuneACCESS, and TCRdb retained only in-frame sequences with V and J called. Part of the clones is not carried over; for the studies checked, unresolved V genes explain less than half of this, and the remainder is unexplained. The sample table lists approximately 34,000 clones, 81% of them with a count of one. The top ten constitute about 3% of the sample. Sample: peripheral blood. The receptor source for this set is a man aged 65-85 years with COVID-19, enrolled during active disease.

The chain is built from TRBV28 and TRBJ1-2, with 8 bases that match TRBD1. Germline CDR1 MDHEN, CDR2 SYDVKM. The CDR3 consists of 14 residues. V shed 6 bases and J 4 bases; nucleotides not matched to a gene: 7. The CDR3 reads CASRLMGQAYGYTF. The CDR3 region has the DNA TGTGCCAGCAGACTTATGGGACAGGCCTATGGCTACACCTTC.

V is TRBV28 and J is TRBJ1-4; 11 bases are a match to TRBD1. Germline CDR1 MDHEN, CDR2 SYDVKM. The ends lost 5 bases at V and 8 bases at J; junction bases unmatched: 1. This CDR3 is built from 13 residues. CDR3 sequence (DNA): TGTGCCAGCAGTGGGGACAGGGGGGAAAAACTGTTTTTT. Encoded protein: CASSGDRGEKLFF.

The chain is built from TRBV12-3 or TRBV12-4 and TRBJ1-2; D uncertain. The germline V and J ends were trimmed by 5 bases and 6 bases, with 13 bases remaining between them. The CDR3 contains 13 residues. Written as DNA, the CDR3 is TGTGCCAGCAGTCCGGACGGGAGGAATGGCTACACCTTC. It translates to CASSPDGRNGYTF.

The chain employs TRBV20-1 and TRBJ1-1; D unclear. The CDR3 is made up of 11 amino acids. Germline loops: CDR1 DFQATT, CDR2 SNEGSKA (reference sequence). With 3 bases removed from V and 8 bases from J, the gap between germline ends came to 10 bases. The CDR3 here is CSASLVTEAFF. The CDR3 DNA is TGCAGTGCTAGCTTAGTAACCGAAGCTTTCTTT.

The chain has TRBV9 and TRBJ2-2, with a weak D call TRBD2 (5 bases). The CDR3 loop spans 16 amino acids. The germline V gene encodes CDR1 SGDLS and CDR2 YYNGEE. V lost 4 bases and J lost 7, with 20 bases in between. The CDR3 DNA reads TGTGCCAGCAGCCCATCTAGCACAAACCGGGGCGGGGAGCTGTTTTTT. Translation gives CASSPSSTNRGGELFF.

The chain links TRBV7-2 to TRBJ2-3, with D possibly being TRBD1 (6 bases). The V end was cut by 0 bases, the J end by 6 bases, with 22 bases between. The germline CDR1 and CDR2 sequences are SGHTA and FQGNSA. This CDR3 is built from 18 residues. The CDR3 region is CASSLALAGLYRGDTQYF. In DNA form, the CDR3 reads TGTGCCAGCAGCTTAGCGCTAGCAGGGCTTTATAGGGGGGATACGCAGTATTTT.

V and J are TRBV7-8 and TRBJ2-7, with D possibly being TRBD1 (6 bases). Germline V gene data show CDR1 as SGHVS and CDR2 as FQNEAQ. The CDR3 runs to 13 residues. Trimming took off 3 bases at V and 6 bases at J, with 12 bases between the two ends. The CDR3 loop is CASSFRQGSEQYF. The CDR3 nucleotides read TGTGCCAGCAGCTTTAGGCAGGGGAGCGAGCAGTACTTC.

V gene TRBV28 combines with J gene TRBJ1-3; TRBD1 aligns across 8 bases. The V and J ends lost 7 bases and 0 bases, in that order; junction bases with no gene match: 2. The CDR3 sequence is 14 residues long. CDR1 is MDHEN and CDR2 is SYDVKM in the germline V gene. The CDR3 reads CASITGGSGNTIYF. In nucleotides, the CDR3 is TGTGCCAGCATCACAGGGGGCTCTGGAAACACCATATATTTT.

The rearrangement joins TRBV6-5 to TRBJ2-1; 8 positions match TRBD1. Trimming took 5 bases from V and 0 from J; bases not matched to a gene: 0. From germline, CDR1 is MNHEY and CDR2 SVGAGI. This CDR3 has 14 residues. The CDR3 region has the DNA TGTGCCAGCAGTACAGGGGGCTCCTACAATGAGCAGTTCTTC. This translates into CASSTGGSYNEQFF.

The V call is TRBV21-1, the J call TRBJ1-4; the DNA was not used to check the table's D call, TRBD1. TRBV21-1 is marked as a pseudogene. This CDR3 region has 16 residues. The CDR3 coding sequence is TGTGCCAGCAGGGGTGAACCGGGACAGGGGCGTGAAAAACTGTTTTTT. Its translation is CASRGEPGQGREKLFF.

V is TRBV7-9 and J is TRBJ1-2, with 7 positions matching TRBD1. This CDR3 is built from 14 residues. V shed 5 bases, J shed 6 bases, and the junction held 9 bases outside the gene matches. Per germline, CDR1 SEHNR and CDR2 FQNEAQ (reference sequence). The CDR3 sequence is CASSVLAGGNGYTF. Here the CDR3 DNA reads TGTGCCAGCAGCGTACTGGCAGGGGGTAATGGCTACACCTTC.

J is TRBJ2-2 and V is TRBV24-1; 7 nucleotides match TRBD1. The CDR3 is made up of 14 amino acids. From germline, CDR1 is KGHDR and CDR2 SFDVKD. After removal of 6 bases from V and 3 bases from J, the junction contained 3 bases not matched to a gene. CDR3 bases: TGTGCCACCAGTCACACAGGGGACACCGGGGAGCTGTTTTTT. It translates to CATSHTGDTGELFF.

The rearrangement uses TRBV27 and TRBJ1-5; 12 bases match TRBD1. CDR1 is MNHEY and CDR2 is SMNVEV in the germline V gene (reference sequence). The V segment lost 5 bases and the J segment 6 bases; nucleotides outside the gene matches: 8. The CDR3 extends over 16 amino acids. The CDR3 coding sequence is TGTGCCAGCAGTCCGCGGGACAGGGGGCTTTTTCAGCCCCAGCATTTT. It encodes CASSPRDRGLFQPQHF.

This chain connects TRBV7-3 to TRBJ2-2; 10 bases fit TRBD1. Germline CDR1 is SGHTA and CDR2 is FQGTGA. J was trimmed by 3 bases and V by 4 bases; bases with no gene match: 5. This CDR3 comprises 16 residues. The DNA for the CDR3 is TGTGCCAGCAGCTCAAGGGACAGGGGATACACCGGGGAGCTGTTTTTT. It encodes CASSSRDRGYTGELFF.

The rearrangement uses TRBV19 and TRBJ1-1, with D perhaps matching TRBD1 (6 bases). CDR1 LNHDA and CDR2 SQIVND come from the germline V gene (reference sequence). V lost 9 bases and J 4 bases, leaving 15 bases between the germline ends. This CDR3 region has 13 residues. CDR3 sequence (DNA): TGTGCCAGCGACGTAACAGGGAGCACTGAAGCTTTCTTT. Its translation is CASDVTGSTEAFF. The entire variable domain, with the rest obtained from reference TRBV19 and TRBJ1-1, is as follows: DGGITQSPKYLFRKEGQNVTLSCEQNLNHDAMYWYRQDPGQGLRLIYYSQIVNDFQKGDIAEGYSVSREKKESFPLTVTSAQKNPTAFYLCASDVTGSTEAFFGQGTRLTVV.

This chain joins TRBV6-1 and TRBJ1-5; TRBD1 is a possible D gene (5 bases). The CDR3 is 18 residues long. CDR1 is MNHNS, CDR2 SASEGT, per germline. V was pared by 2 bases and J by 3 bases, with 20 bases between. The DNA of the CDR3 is TGTGCCAGCAGTGAAAACCTAATTACAGGTGGGGACAATCAGCCCCAGCATTTT. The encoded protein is CASSENLITGGDNQPQHF.

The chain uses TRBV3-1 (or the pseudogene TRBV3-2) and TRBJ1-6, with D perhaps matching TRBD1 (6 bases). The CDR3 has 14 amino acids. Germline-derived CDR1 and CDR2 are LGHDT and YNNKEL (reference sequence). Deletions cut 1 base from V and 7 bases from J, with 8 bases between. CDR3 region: CASSQAQGNSPLHF. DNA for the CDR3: TGTGCCAGCAGCCAAGCTCAGGGGAATTCACCCCTCCACTTT.

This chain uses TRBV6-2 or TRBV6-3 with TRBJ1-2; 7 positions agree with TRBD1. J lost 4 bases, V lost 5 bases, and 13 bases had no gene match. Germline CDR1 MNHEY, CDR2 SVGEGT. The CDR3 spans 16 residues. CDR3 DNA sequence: TGTGCCAGCAGTCTAACCGGACAGGTGTTTTCCTATGGCTACACCTTC. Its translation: CASSLTGQVFSYGYTF.

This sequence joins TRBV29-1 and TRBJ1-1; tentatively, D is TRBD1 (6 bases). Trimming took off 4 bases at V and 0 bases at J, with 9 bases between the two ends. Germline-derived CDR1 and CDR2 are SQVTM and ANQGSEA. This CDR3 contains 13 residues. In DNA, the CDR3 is TGCAGCGTTGTCGGACAGATGAACACTGAAGCTTTCTTT. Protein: CSVVGQMNTEAFF.

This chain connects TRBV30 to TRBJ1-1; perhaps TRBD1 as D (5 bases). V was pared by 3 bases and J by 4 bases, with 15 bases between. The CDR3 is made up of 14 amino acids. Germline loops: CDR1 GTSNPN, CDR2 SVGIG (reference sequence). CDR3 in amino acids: CAWSALGGITEAFF. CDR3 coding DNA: TGTGCCTGGAGCGCGCTGGGGGGGATCACTGAAGCTTTCTTT.

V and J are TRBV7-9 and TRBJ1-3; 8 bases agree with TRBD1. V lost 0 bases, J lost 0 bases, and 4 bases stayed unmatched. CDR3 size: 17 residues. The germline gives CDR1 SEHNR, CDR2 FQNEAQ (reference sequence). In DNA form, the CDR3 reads TGTGCCAGCAGCTTAGCGGGGACAGGTCACTCTGGAAACACCATATATTTT. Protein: CASSLAGTGHSGNTIYF.

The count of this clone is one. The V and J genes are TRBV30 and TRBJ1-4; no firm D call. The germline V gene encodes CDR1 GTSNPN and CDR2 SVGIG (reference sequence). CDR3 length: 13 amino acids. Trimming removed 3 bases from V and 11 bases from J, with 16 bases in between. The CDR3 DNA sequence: TGTGCCTGGAGAGACTGGGAGGTTGGGAAACTGTTTTTT. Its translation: CAWRDWEVGKLFF.

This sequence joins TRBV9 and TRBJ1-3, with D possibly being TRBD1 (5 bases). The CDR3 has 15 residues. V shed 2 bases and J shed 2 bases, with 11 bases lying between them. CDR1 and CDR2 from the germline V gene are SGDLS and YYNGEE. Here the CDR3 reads CASSVNQGPGNTIYF. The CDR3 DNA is TGTGCCAGCAGCGTCAATCAGGGTCCTGGAAACACCATATATTTT.

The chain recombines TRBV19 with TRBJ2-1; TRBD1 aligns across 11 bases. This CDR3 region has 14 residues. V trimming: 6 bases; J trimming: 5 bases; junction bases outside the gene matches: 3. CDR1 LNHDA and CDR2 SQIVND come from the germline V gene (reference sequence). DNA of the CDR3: TGTGCCAGTAGGGACAGGGGGCGTGACAATGAGCAGTTCTTC. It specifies CASRDRGRDNEQFF. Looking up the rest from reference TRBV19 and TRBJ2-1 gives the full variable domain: DGGITQSPKYLFRKEGQNVTLSCEQNLNHDAMYWYRQDPGQGLRLIYYSQIVNDFQKGDIAEGYSVSREKKESFPLTVTSAQKNPTAFYLCASRDRGRDNEQFFGPGTRLTVL.

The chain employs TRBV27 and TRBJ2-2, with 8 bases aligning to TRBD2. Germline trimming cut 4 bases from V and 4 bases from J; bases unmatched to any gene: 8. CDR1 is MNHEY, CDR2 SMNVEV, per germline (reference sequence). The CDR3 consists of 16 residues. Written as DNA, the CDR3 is TGTGCCAGCAGTTGGGGTAGCGGGACTCGCACCGGGGAGCTGTTTTTT. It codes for CASSWGSGTRTGELFF.

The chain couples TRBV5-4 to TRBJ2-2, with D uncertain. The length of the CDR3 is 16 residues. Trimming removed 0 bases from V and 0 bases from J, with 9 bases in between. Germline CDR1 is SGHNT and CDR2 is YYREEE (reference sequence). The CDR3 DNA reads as TGTGCCAGCAGCTTGGGGAGTCTCGCGAACACCGGGGAGCTGTTTTTT. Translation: CASSLGSLANTGELFF. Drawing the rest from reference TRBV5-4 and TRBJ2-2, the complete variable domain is ETGVTQSPTHLIKTRGQQVTLRCSSQSGHNTVSWYQQALGQGPQFIFQYYREEENGRGNFPPRFSGLQFPNYSSELNVNALELDDSALYLCASSLGSLANTGELFFGEGSRLTVL.

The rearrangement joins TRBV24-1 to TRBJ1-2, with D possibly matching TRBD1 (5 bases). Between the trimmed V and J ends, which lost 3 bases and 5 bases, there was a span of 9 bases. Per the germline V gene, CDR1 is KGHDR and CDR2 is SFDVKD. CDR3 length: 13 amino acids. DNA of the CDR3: TGTGCCACCAGTGATGGGACTGGGTATGGCTACACCTTC. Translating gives CATSDGTGYGYTF.

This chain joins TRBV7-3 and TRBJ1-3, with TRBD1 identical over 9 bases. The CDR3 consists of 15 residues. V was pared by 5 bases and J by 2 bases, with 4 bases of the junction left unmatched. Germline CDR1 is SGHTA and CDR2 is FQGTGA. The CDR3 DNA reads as TGTGCCAGCAGCCCTGGGGACAGGGCTGGAAACACCATATATTTT. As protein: CASSPGDRAGNTIYF. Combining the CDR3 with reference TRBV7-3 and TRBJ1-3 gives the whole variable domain GAGVSQTPSNKVTEKGKYVELRCDPISGHTALYWYRQSLGQGPEFLIYFQGTGAADDSGLPNDRFFAVRPEGSVSTLKIQRTERGDSAVYLCASSPGDRAGNTIYFGEGSWLTVV.

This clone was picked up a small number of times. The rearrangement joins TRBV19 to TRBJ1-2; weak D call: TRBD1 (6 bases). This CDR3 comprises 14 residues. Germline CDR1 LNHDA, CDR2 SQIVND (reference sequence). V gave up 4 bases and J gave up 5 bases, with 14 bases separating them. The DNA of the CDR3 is TGTGCCAGTAGTAATGGGGGCGGCTATTATGGCTACACCTTC. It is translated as CASSNGGGYYGYTF.

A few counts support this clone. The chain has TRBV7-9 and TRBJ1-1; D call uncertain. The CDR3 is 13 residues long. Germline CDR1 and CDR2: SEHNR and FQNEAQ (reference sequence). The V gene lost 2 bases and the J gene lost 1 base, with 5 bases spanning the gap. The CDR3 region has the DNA TGTGCCAGCAGCTTAAACTGGAACACTGAAGCTTTCTTT. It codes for CASSLNWNTEAFF.